This entry lists 22 T cell receptor beta chains sequenced from one sample in a study of T cell responses to AZD1222 COVID-19 vaccine. The method was immunoSEQ multiplex PCR; TCRdb's version includes in-frame clones alone and lacks a portion of them. The profile shows 100,000 to 150,000 clones, 90% of them singletons. Sequencing used peripheral blood, obtained on day 0 of AZD1222 vaccination. Receptors were obtained from an adult in good health.

The V gene is TRBV19, the J gene TRBJ2-4; D is unclear. The V gene's germline CDR1 is LNHDA and CDR2 SQIVND (reference sequence). V dropped 8 bases and J dropped 0 bases, with 8 bases sitting between them. This CDR3 is built from 13 residues. CDR3 sequence reads: CASQDLAKNIQYF. The CDR3 nucleotides are TGTGCCAGTCAAGATCTAGCCAAAAACATTCAGTACTTC.

The V and J genes are TRBV27 and TRBJ2-3, with D perhaps being TRBD1 or TRBD2 (5 bases each). The germline V gene has CDR1 MNHEY and CDR2 SMNVEV (reference sequence). V lost 3 bases, J lost 2 bases, and 9 bases lay in between. This CDR3 is 14 amino acids long. DNA of the CDR3: TGTGCCAGCAGTTTTCCGGGGCTCACAGATACGCAGTATTTT. Translating gives CASSFPGLTDTQYF.

The V and J genes are TRBV24-1 and TRBJ1-2; no definite D call. With 5 bases removed from V and 4 bases from J, the gap between germline ends came to 10 bases. CDR1 and CDR2 (germline): KGHDR, SFDVKD. The CDR3 has 13 residues. CDR3 protein: CATSVGGPYGYTF. CDR3 nucleotides: TGTGCCACCAGTGTAGGAGGGCCCTATGGCTACACCTTC.

The chain uses TRBV6-2 or TRBV6-3 and TRBJ1-1; 7 nucleotides line up with TRBD1. V was pared by 0 bases and J by 1 base, with 2 bases of the junction left unmatched. The CDR3 extends over 15 amino acids. Germline lookup yields CDR1 MNHEY and CDR2 SVGEGT. As DNA, the CDR3 is TGTGCCAGCAGTTACTCTGGGACAGCGAACACTGAAGCTTTCTTT. As protein: CASSYSGTANTEAFF.

This chain connects TRBV10-1 to TRBJ2-4, with 7 bases fitting TRBD1. Per the germline V gene, CDR1 is WNHNN and CDR2 is SYGVQD (reference sequence). The V gene end was trimmed by 2 bases and the J gene end by 0 bases; junction bases not matched to a gene: 4. The CDR3 runs 16 residues. The CDR3 here is CASSEGTALAKNIQYF. In nucleotides, the CDR3 is TGCGCCAGCAGTGAGGGGACAGCACTAGCCAAAAACATTCAGTACTTC.

The chain carries TRBV12-5 and TRBJ1-1; TRBD1 agrees at 8 bases. Germline V CDR1 and CDR2: LGHNT, FRNRAP. This CDR3 region has 14 residues. V was pared by 6 bases and J by 3 bases, with 6 bases of the junction left unmatched. This CDR3 reads CASGDSDRDTEAFF. CDR3 sequence (DNA): TGTGCTAGTGGGGACTCGGACAGGGACACTGAAGCTTTCTTT. Full variable domain (remainder filled in from reference TRBV12-5 and TRBJ1-1): DARVTQTPRHKVTEMGQEVTMRCQPILGHNTVFWYRQTMMQGLELLAYFRNRAPLDDSGMPKDRFSAEMPDATLATLKIQPSEPRDSAVYFCASGDSDRDTEAFFGQGTRLTVV.

This clone has only one observation. This rearrangement joins TRBV14 to TRBJ2-7; no firm D call. This CDR3 is 12 amino acids long. Trimming took off 3 bases at V and 4 bases at J, with 7 bases between the two ends. Germline-derived CDR1 and CDR2 are SGHDN and FVKESK. This chain's CDR3 is CASSQTSYEQYF. In DNA, the CDR3 is TGTGCCAGCAGCCAGACCTCTTACGAGCAGTACTTC.

This chain connects TRBV6-2 or TRBV6-3 to TRBJ2-5; 15 bases align to TRBD2. The CDR3 runs 16 residues. Unmatched junction bases numbered 2, after V lost 5 bases and J lost 1 base. Per germline, CDR1 MNHEY and CDR2 SVGEGT. The CDR3 nucleotides are TGTGCCAGCAGTCTGGGACTAGCGGGGGGCCAAGAGACCCAGTACTTC. Translated, it gives CASSLGLAGGQETQYF.

This clone was found many times. The chain joins TRBV2 to TRBJ2-2, with 11 bases fitting TRBD2. CDR1 and CDR2 (germline): SNHLY, FYNNEI. Germline trimming cut 6 bases from V and 3 bases from J; bases unmatched to any gene: 3. This CDR3 has 15 residues. CDR3 nucleotides: TGTGCCAGCAGGTCACTAGCGGGGGACACCGGGGAGCTGTTTTTT. Encoded protein: CASRSLAGDTGELFF.

This chain joins TRBV7-3 and TRBJ1-6; no firm D call. The CDR3 totals 14 residues. The germline gives CDR1 SGHTA, CDR2 FQGTGA. Deletions cut 4 bases from V and 7 bases from J, with 11 bases between. The CDR3 spells CASSSGRTNSPLHF. CDR3 coding DNA: TGTGCCAGCAGCTCTGGACGTACGAATTCACCCCTCCACTTT.

The genes are TRBV9 and TRBJ2-2; D is ambiguous. Germline V CDR1 and CDR2: SGDLS, YYNGEE. CDR3 length: 12 amino acids. V dropped 0 bases and J dropped 6 bases, with 3 bases sitting between them. Written as DNA, the CDR3 is TGTGCCAGCAGCGTAGAGGCCGGGGAGCTGTTTTTT. Its translation: CASSVEAGELFF.

This clone was seen a single time. This rearrangement joins TRBV7-9 to TRBJ2-5, with no clear D. This CDR3 spans 12 amino acids. Deletions cut 9 bases from V and 0 bases from J, with 8 bases between. CDR1 is SEHNR and CDR2 is FQNEAQ in the germline V gene (reference sequence). CDR3 coding DNA: TGTGCCAGTACACTGAACCAAGAGACCCAGTACTTC. Amino acid sequence: CASTLNQETQYF.

CDR3 sequence: CASSLLQAYTDTQYF. The CDR3 nucleotides are TGTGCCAGCAGTTTACTACAGGCCTACACAGATACGCAGTATTTT. This chain uses TRBV6-5 with TRBJ2-3, with D perhaps TRBD1 (5 bases). This CDR3 spans 15 amino acids. In germline, CDR1 is MNHEY, CDR2 SVGAGI. Trimming took off 4 bases at V and 2 bases at J, with 13 bases between the two ends.

The V and J genes are TRBV7-2 and TRBJ2-6; perhaps TRBD1 as D (8 bases). The germline V gene has CDR1 SGHTA and CDR2 FQGNSA. Trimming pared 7 bases from V and 2 bases from J, leaving 18 bases between. This CDR3 is 17 amino acids long. The CDR3 DNA follows: TGTGCCAGCAAAACGAACAGGGGGGGAGCTGGGGCCAACGTCCTGACTTTC. It translates to CASKTNRGGAGANVLTF.

The CDR3 coding sequence is TGTGCCAGTACGGAGCCCCCCGCAGATACGCAGTATTTT. Its translation is CASTEPPADTQYF. The V and J genes are TRBV19 and TRBJ2-3; D is undetermined. The CDR3 is 13 residues long. The V end lost 7 bases, the J end lost 4 bases, and 12 bases lay between the germline ends. Germline values: CDR1 LNHDA, CDR2 SQIVND (reference sequence).

In its sample, this clone was seen a few times. V is TRBV29-1 and J is TRBJ2-7; D gene uncertain. The CDR3 has 13 residues. Germline V gene lookup returns CDR1 SQVTM and CDR2 ANQGSEA. V gave up 5 bases and J gave up 6 bases, with 17 bases separating them. As DNA, the CDR3 is TGCAGCGTTCTTAAACCGGAGAGTGTCGAGCAGTACTTC. Its translation is CSVLKPESVEQYF.

The gene calls are TRBV28 and TRBJ2-7; the match to TRBD1 covers 7 bases. The CDR3 is 14 residues long. Germline CDR1 MDHEN, CDR2 SYDVKM. With 5 bases clipped from V and 3 bases from J, the junction kept 7 bases outside the gene matches. Written as DNA, the CDR3 is TGTGCCAGCAGTCTTAAGGGGGACAGCTACGAGCAGTACTTC. As protein: CASSLKGDSYEQYF.

V gene TRBV28 combines with J gene TRBJ1-2; D is uncertain. There are 15 residues in the CDR3. V lost 6 bases and J lost 3, with 17 bases in between. Germline-derived CDR1 and CDR2 are MDHEN and SYDVKM. The CDR3 DNA reads as TGTGCCAGCAGGCAGGATACAACAAGTTACTATGGCTACACCTTC. Residues: CASRQDTTSYYGYTF.

The V and J genes are TRBV30 and TRBJ1-6; D gene ambiguous. Germline V gives CDR1 GTSNPN, CDR2 SVGIG (reference sequence). V lost 0 bases, J lost 5 bases, and 8 bases lay in between. CDR3 length: 14 residues. The CDR3 is CAWSVIRNNSPLHF. In nucleotides, the CDR3 is TGTGCCTGGAGTGTTATAAGGAATAATTCACCCCTCCACTTT.

The gene calls are TRBV29-1 and TRBJ2-7; 7 bases map to TRBD2. V was clipped by 8 bases and J by 3 bases; unmatched bases: 7. From germline, CDR1 is SQVTM and CDR2 ANQGSEA. CDR3 length: 12 residues. As DNA, the CDR3 is TGCAGCATCCTGGGACTATACTACGAGCAGTACTTC. Translating it yields CSILGLYYEQYF.

V gene TRBV27 combines with J gene TRBJ1-5, with D perhaps TRBD1 (5 bases). CDR1 MNHEY and CDR2 SMNVEV come from the germline V gene (reference sequence). The V gene lost 1 base and the J gene lost 2 bases, with 12 bases spanning the gap. The CDR3 has 16 residues. CDR3 sequence reads: CASSLFRGSGNQPQHF. CDR3 coding DNA: TGTGCCAGCAGTTTATTTCGGGGGTCTGGCAATCAGCCCCAGCATTTT.

This clone is a singleton in its sample. This chain links TRBV28 with TRBJ1-6, with D unclear. Germline V CDR1 and CDR2: MDHEN, SYDVKM. Trimming left V 7 bases short and J 0 bases short, with 10 bases between. The CDR3 length is 15 residues. This chain's CDR3 is CASKLWSSYNSPLHF. The CDR3 DNA reads as TGTGCCAGCAAATTGTGGAGCTCCTATAATTCACCCCTCCACTTT.